This T cell receptor beta chain was found in a study of siplizumab effects on memory and regulatory T cells. Whole-study findings and limits: Unstimulated subset assignment was obtained for only a minor fraction of alloreactive clones.

Per sample, roughly 94,000 TCR templates underwent assay. Clones were read by immunoSEQ multiplex PCR, and TCRdb kept only the in-frame ones, dropping some. Seen here are some 100,000 clones, about 91% observed once, and the top ten hold around 0.68%. Germline V gene lookup returns CDR1 LNHDA and CDR2 SQIVND (reference sequence). The CDR3 consists of 16 residues. The V and J ends lost 4 bases and 3 bases respectively, with 16 bases between them. Concerning this clone itself: The antigen is undetermined.

Sequencing used Tregs sorted from blood. The TCR sequence derives from a human donor in good health. This chain connects TRBV19 to TRBJ1-5; maybe TRBD1 (6 bases). CDR3 DNA sequence: TGTGCCAGTAGTACGATTCAGTGGACAGACAATCAGCCCCAGCATTTT. It encodes CASSTIQWTDNQPQHF.